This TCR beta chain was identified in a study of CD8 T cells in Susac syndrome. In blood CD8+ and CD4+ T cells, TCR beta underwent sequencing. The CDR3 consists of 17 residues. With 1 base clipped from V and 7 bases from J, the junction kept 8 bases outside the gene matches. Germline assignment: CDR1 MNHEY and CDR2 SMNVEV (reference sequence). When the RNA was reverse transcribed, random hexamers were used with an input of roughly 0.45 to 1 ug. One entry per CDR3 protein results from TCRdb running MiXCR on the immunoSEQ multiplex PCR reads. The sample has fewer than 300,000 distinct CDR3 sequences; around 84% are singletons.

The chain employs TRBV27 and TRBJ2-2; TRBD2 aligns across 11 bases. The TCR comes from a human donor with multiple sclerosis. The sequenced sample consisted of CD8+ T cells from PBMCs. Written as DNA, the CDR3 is TGTGCCAGCAGTTTATTGGTAGCGGGAGGGCCCGGCGGGGAGCTGTTTTTT. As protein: CASSLLVAGGPGGELFF.